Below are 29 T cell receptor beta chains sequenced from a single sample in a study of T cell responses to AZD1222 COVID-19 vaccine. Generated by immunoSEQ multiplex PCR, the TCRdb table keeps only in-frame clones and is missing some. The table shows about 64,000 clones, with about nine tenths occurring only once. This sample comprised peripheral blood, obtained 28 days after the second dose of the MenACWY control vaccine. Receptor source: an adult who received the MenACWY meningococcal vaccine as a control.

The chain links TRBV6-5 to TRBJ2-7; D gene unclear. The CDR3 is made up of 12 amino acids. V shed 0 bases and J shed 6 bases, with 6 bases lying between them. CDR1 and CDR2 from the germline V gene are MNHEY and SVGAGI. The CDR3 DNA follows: TGTGCCAGCAGTTACTCTGGGCTCGAGCAGTACTTC. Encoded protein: CASSYSGLEQYF.

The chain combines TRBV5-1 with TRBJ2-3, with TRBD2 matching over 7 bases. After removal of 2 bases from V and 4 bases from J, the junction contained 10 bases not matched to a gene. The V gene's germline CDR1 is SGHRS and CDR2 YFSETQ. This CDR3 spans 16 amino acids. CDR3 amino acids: CASSFGGGEGADTQYF. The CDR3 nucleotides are TGCGCCAGCAGCTTCGGCGGGGGAGAAGGCGCAGATACGCAGTATTTT.

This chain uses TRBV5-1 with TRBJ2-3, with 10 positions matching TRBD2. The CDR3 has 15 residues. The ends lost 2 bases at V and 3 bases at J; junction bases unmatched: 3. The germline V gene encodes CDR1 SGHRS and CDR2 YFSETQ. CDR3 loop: CASSLPGLATDTQYF. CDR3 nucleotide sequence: TGCGCCAGCAGCTTACCGGGACTAGCGACAGATACGCAGTATTTT.

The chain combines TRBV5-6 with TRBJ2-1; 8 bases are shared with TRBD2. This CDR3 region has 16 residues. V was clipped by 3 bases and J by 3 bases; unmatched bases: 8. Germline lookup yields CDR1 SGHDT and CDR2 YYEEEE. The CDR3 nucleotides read TGTGCCAGCAGCTCTGCCGGGACTAGGGTCTACAATGAGCAGTTCTTC. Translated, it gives CASSSAGTRVYNEQFF.

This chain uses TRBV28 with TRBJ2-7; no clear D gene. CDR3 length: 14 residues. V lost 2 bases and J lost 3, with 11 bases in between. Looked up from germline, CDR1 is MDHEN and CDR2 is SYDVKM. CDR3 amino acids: CASSLDDGNYEQYF. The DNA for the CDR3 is TGTGCCAGCAGTTTAGACGACGGAAACTACGAGCAGTACTTC.

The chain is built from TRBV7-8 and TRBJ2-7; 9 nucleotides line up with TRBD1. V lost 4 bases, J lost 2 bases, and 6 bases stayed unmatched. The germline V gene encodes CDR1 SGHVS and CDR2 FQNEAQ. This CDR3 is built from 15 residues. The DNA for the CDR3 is TGTGCCAGCAGCTACGGGACAGGGTCAACCTACGAGCAGTACTTC. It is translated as CASSYGTGSTYEQYF.

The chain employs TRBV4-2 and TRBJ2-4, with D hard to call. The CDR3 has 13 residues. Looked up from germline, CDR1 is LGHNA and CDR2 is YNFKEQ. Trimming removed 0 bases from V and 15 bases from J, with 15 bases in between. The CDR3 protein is CASSQDIERWAYF. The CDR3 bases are TGTGCCAGCAGCCAAGACATAGAACGGTGGGCGTACTTC.

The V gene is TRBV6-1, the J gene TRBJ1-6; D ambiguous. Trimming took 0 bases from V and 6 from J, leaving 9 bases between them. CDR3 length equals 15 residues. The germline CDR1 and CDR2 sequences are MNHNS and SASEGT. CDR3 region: CASSEARGGNSPLHF. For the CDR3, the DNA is TGTGCCAGCAGTGAAGCCCGGGGAGGTAATTCACCCCTCCACTTT.

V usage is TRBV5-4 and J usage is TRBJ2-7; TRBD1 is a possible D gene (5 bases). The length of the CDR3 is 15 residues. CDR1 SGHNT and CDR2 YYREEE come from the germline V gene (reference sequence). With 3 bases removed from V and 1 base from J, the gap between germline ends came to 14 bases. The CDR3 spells CASSSSQGRSYEQYF. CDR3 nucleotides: TGTGCCAGCAGCTCCTCCCAGGGTAGGTCCTACGAGCAGTACTTC. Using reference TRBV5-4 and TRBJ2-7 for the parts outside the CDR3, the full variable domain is ETGVTQSPTHLIKTRGQQVTLRCSSQSGHNTVSWYQQALGQGPQFIFQYYREEENGRGNFPPRFSGLQFPNYSSELNVNALELDDSALYLCASSSSQGRSYEQYFGPGTRLTVT.

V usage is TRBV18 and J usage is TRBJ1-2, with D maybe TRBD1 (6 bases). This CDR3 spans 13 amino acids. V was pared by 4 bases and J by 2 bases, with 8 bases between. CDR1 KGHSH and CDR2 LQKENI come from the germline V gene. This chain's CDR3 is CASSRTGNYGYTF. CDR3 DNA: TGTGCCAGCTCACGTACAGGGAACTATGGCTACACCTTC. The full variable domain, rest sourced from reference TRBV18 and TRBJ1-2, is NAGVMQNPRHLVRRRGQEARLRCSPMKGHSHVYWYRQLPEEGLKFMVYLQKENIIDESGMPKERFSAEFPKEGPSILRIQQVVRGDSAAYFCASSRTGNYGYTFGSGTRLTVV.

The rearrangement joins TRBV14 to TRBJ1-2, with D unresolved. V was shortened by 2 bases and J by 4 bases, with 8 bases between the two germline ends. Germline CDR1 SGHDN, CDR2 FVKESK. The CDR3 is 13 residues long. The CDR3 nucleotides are TGTGCCAGCAGCCAATCGCAGGTCTATGGCTACACCTTC. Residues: CASSQSQVYGYTF.

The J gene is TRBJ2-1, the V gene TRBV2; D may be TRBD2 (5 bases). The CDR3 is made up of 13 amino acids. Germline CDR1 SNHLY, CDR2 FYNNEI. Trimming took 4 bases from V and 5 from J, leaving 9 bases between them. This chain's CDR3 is CASSARRDNEQFF. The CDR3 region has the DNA TGTGCCAGCAGTGCCAGGCGGGACAATGAGCAGTTCTTC. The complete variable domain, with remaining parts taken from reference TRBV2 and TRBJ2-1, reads EPEVTQTPSHQVTQMGQEVILRCVPISNHLYFYWYRQILGQKVEFLVSFYNNEISEKSEIFDDQFSVERPDGSNFTLKIRSTKLEDSAMYFCASSARRDNEQFFGPGTRLTVL.

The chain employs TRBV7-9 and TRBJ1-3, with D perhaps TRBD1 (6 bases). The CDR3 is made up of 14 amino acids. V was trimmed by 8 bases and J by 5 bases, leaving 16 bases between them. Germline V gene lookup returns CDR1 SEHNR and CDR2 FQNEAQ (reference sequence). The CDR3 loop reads CASAQLTGRNTIYF. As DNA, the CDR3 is TGTGCCAGCGCCCAGTTAACAGGGCGAAACACCATATATTTT.

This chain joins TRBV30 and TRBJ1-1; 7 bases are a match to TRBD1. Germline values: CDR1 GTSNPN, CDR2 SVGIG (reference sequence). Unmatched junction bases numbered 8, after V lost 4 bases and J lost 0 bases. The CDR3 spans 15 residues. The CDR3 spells CAWTRDRTLNTEAFF. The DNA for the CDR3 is TGTGCCTGGACCCGGGACAGAACGTTGAACACTGAAGCTTTCTTT.

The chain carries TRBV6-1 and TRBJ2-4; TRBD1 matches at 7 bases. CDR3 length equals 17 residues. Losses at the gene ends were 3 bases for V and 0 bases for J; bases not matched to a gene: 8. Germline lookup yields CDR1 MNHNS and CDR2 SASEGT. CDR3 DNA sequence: TGTGCCAGCAGTGATTTCCCGACAGGGAAAGCCAAAAACATTCAGTACTTC. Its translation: CASSDFPTGKAKNIQYF.

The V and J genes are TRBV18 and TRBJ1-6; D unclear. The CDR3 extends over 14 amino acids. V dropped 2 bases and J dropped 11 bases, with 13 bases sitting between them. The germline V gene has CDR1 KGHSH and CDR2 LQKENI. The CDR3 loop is CASSPNTEGAPLHF. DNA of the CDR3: TGTGCCAGCTCACCAAACACCGAGGGCGCACCCCTCCACTTT.

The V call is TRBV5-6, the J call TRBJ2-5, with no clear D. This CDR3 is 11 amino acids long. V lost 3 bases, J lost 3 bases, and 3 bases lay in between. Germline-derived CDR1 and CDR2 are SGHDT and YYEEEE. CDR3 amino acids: CASSSKETQYF. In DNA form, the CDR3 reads TGTGCCAGCAGCTCAAAAGAGACCCAGTACTTC. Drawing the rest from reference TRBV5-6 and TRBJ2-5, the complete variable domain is DAGVTQSPTHLIKTRGQQVTLRCSPKSGHDTVSWYQQALGQGPQFIFQYYEEEERQRGNFPDRFSGHQFPNYSSELNVNALLLGDSALYLCASSSKETQYFGPGTRLLVL.

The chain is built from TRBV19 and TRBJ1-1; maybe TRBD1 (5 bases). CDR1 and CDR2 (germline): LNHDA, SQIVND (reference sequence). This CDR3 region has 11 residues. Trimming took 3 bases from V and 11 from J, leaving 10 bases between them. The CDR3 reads CASSMGGNAFF. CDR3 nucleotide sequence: TGTGCCAGTAGTATGGGGGGAAACGCTTTCTTT.

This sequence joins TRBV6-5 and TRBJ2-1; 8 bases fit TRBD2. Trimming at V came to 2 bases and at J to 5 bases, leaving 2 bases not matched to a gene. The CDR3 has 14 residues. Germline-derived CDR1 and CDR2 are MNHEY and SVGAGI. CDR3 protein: CASSYQGLDNEQFF. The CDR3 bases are TGTGCCAGCAGTTACCAGGGACTAGACAATGAGCAGTTCTTC.

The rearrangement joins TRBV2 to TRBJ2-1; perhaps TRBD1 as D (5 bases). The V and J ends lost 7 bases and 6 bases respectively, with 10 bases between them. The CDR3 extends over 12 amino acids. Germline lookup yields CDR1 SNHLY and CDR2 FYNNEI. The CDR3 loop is CASTRTPNEQFF. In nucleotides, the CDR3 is TGTGCCAGCACCCGGACACCCAATGAGCAGTTCTTC. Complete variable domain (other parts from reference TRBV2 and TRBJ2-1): EPEVTQTPSHQVTQMGQEVILRCVPISNHLYFYWYRQILGQKVEFLVSFYNNEISEKSEIFDDQFSVERPDGSNFTLKIRSTKLEDSAMYFCASTRTPNEQFFGPGTRLTVL.

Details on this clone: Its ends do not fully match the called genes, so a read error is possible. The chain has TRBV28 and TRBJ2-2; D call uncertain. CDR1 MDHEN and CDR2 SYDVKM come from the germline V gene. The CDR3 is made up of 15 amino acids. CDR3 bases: TGTGCCAGCAGTTCGAATACGCGGAACGCCGGGGAGCTGTTTTTT. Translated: CASSSNTRNAGELFF.

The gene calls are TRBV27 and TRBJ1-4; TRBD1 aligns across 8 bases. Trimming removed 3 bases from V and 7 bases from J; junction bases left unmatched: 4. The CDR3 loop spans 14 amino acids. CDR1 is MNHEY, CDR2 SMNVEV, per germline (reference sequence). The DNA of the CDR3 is TGTGCCAGCAGTTTGTCCAGGGGGCTTGAAAAACTGTTTTTT. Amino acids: CASSLSRGLEKLFF.

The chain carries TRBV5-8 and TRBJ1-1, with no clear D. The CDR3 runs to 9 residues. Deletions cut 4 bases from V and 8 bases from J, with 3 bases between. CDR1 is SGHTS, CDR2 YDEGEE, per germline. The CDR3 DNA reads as TGTGCCAGCAGCCGGGAAGCTTTCTTT. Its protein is CASSREAFF.

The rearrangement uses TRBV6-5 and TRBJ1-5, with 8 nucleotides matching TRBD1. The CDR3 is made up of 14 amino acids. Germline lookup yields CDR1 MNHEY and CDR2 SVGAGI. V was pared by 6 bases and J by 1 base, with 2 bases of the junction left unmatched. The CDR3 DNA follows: TGTGCCAGCAGACGACAGGGGAGCAATCAGCCCCAGCATTTT. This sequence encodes CASRRQGSNQPQHF.

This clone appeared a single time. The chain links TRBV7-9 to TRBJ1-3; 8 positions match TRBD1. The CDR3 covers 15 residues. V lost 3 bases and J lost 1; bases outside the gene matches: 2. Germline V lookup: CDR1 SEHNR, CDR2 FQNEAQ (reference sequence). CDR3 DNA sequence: TGTGCCAGCAGCTTCCAGGGGGCTTCTGGAAACACCATATATTTT. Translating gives CASSFQGASGNTIYF.

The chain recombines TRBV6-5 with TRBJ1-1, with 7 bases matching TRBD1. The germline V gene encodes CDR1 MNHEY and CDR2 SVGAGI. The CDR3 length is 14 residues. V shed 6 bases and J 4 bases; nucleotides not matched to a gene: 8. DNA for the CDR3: TGTGCCAGCAGGCTGACAGGGCCCGGCACTGAAGCTTTCTTT. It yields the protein CASRLTGPGTEAFF.

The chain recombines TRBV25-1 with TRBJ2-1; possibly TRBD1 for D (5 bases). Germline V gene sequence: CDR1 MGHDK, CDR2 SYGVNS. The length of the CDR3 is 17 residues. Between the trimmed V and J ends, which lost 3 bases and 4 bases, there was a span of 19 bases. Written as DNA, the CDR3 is TGTGCCAGCAGTGATCCCTCTGTCGCAGGGCTGTACAATGAGCAGTTCTTC. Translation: CASSDPSVAGLYNEQFF.

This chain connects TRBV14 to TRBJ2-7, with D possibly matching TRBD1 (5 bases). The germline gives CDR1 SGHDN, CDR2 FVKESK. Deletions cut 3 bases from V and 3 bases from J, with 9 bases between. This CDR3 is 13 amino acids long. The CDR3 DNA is TGTGCCAGCAGCCATATCGACAGCTACGAGCAGTACTTC. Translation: CASSHIDSYEQYF.

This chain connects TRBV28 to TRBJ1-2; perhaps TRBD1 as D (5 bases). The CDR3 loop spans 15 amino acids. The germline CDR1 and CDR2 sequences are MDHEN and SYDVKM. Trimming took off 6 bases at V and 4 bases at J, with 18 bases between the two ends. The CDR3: CASRAGTTRFYGYTF. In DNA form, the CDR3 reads TGTGCCAGCAGGGCTGGGACCACTCGCTTCTATGGCTACACCTTC.